This entry describes one T cell receptor beta chain. CDR1 MDHEN and CDR2 SYDVKM come from the germline V gene. There are 15 residues in the CDR3. These data belong to a study of blood T cells in healthy people across ages. A second PCR, run for roughly 7 to 11 cycles, used a sample-barcoded 5' primer plus a J-beta primer mix. MiXCR, run by TCRdb on the 5' RACE reads, gives a single entry per CDR3 protein. The sample lists 1.5 million to 2 million distinct CDR3 sequences, approximately 50% occurring once. The rearrangement joins TRBV28 to TRBJ2-5; 10 nucleotides agree with TRBD1. The J call may be wrong; the DNA end is better matched by TRBJ2-7. The source material was blood. This TCR came from a woman between 35 and 50 years old in good health. The CDR3: CASSWTGGKHYEQYF. In DNA form, the CDR3 reads TGTGCCAGCAGTTGGACAGGGGGGAAGCACTACGAGCAGTACTTC.